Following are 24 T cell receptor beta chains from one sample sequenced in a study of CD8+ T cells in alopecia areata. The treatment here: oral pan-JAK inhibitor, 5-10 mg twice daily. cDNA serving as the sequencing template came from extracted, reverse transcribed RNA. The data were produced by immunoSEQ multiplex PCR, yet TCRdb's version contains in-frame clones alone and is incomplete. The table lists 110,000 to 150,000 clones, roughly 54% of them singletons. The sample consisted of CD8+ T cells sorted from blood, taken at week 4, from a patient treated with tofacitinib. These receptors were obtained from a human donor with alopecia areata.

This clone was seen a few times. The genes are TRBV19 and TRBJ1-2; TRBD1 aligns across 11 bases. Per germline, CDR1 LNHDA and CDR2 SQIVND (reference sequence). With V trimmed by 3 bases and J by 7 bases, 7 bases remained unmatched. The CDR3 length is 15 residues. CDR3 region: CASSIRDRGASGYTF. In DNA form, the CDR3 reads TGTGCCAGTAGTATCCGGGACAGGGGGGCGTCTGGCTACACCTTC.

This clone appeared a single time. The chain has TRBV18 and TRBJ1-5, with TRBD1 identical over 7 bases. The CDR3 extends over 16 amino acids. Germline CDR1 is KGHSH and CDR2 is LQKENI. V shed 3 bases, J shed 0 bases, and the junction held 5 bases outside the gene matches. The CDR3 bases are TGTGCCAGCTCACCCAACAGGGGAAATAGCAATCAGCCCCAGCATTTT. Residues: CASSPNRGNSNQPQHF.

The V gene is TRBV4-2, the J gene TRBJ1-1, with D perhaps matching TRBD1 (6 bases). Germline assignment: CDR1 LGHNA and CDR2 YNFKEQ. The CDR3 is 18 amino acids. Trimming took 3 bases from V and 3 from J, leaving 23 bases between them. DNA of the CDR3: TGTGCCAGCAGCCAGGCCCGGGACAATGAGAGGAGAGACACTGAAGCTTTCTTT. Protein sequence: CASSQARDNERRDTEAFF.

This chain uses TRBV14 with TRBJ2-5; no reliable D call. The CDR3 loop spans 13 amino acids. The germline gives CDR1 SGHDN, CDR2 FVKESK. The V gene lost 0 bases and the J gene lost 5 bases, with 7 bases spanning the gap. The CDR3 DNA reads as TGTGCCAGCAGCCAAGATCTAGGGGAGACCCAGTACTTC. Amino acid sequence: CASSQDLGETQYF.

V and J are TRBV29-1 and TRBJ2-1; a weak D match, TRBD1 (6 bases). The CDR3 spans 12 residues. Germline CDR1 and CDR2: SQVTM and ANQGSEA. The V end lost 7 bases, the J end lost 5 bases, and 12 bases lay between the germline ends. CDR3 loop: CSGWTADNEQFF. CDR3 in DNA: TGCAGCGGGTGGACAGCCGACAATGAGCAGTTCTTC.

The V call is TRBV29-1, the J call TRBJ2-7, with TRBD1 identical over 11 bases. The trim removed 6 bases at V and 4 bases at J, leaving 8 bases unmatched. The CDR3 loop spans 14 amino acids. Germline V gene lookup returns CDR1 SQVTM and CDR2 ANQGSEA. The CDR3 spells CSVVGQGAEYEQYF. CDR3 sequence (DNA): TGCAGCGTGGTTGGACAGGGGGCAGAGTACGAGCAGTACTTC.

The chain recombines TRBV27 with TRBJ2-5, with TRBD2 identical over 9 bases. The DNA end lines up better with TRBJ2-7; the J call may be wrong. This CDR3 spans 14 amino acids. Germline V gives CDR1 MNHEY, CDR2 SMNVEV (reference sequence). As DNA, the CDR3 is TGTGCCAGCAGCACGCGGGGGGGGACCTACGAGCAGTACTTC. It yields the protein CASSTRGGTYEQYF.

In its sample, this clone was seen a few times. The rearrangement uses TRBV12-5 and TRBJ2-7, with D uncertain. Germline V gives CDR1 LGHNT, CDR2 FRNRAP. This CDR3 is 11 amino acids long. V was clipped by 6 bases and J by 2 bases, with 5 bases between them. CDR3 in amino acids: CASGNAYEQYF. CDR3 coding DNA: TGTGCTAGTGGAAATGCCTACGAGCAGTACTTC.

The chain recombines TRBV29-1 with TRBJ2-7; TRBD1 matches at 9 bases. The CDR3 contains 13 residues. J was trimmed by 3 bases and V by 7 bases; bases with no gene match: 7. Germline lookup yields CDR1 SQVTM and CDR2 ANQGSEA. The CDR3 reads CSAKQGASYEQYF. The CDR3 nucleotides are TGCAGCGCAAAACAGGGGGCAAGCTACGAGCAGTACTTC.

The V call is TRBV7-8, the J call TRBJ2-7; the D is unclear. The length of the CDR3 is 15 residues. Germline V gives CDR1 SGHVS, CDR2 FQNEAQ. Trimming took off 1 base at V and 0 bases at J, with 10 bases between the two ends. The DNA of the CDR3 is TGTGCCAGCAGCTTAGTACCAGGCCTCTCCTACGAGCAGTACTTC. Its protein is CASSLVPGLSYEQYF.

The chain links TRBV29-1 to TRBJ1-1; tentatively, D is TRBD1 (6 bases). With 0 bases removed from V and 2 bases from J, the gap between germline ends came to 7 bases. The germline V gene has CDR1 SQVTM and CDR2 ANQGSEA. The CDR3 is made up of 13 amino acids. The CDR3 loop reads CSVEEDSNTEAFF. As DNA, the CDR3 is TGCAGCGTTGAAGAGGACAGCAACACTGAAGCTTTCTTT.

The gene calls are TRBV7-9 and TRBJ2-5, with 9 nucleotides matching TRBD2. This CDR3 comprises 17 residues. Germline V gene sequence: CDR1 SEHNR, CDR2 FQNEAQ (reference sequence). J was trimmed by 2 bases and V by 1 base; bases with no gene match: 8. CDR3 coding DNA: TGTGCCAGCAGCTTAGATTGGCTAGCGGGACATCAAGAGACCCAGTACTTC. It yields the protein CASSLDWLAGHQETQYF. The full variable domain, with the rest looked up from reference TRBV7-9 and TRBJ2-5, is DTGVSQNPRHKITKRGQNVTFRCDPISEHNRLYWYRQTLGQGPEFLTYFQNEAQLEKSRLLSDRFSAERPKGSFSTLEIQRTEQGDSAMYLCASSLDWLAGHQETQYFGPGTRLLVL.

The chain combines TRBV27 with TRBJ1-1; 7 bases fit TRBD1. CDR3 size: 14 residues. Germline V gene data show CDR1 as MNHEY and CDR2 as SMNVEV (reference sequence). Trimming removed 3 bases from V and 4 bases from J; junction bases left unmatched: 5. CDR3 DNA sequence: TGTGCCAGCAGTTTGACAGGGAGACCCACTGAAGCTTTCTTT. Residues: CASSLTGRPTEAFF.

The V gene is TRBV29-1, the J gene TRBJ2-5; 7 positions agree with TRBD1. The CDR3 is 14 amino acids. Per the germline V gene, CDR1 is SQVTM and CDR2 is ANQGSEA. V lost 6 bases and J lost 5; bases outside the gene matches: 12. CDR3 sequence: CSVLTGTGRETQYF. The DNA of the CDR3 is TGCAGCGTATTGACAGGGACCGGTCGGGAGACCCAGTACTTC.

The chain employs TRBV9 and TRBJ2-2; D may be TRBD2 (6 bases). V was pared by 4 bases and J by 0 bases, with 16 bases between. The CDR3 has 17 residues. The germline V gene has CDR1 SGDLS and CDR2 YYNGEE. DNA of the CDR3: TGTGCCAGCAGCTTTGGGACTGGTCGCGCGAACACCGGGGAGCTGTTTTTT. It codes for CASSFGTGRANTGELFF.

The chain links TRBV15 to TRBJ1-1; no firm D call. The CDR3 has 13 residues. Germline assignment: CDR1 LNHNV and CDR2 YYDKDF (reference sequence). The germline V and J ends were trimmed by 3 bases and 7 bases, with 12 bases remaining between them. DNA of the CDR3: TGTGCCACCAGCAGTTGGAGGGCAGGTGAAGCTTTCTTT. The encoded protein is CATSSWRAGEAFF. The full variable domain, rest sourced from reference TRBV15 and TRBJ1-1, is DAMVIQNPRYQVTQFGKPVTLSCSQTLNHNVMYWYQQKSSQAPKLLFHYYDKDFNNEADTPDNFQSRRPNTSFCFLDIRSPGLGDTAMYLCATSSWRAGEAFFGQGTRLTVV.

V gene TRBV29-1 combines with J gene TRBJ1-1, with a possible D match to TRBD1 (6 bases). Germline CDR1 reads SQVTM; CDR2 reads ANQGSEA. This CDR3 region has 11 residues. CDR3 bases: TGCGCGGGGGGGCAGAACACTGAAGCTTTCTTT. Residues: CAGGQNTEAFF. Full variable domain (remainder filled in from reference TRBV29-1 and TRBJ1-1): SAVISQKPSRDICQRGTSLTIQCQVDSQVTMMFWYRQQPGQSLTLIATANQGSEATYESGFVIDKFPISRPNLTFSTLTVSNMSPEDSSIYLCAGGQNTEAFFGQGTRLTVV.

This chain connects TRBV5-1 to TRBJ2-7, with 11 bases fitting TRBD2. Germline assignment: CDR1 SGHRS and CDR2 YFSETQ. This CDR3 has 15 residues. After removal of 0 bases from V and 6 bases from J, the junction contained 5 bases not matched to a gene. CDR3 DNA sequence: TGCGCCAGCAGCTTGGAATATCTAGCGGGGGGCGAGCAGTACTTC. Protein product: CASSLEYLAGGEQYF.

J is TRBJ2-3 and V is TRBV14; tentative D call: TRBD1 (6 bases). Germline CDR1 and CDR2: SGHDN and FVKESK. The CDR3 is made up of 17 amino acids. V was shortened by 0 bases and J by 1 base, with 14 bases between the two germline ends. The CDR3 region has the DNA TGTGCCAGCAGCCAAGATAGATGGGGGCGTCGCACAGATACGCAGTATTTT. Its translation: CASSQDRWGRRTDTQYF.

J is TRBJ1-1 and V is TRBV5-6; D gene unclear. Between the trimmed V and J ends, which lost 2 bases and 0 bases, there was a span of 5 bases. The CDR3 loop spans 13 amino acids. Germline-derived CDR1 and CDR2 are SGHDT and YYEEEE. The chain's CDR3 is CASSFTMNTEAFF. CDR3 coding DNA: TGTGCCAGCAGCTTTACTATGAACACTGAAGCTTTCTTT.

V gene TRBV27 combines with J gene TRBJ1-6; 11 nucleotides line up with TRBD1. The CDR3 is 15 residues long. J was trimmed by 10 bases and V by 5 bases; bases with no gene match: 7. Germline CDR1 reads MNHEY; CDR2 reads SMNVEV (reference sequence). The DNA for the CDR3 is TGTGCCAGCAGTCCCCGGGACAGGGGGTGGTCACCCCTCCACTTT. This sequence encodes CASSPRDRGWSPLHF.

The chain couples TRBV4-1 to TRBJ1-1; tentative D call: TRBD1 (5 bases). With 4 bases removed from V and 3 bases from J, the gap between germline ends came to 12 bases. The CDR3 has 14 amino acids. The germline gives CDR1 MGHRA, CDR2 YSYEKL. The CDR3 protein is CASSPGPGDTEAFF. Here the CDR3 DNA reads TGCGCCAGCAGCCCGGGGCCGGGGGACACTGAAGCTTTCTTT.

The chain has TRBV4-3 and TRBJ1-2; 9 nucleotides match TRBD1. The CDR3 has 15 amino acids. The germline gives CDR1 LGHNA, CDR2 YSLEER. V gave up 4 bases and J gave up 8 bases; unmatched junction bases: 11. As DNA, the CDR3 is TGCGCCAGCAGCCCGTCCGGGACAGGGAGTGAGGGCTACACCTTC. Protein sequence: CASSPSGTGSEGYTF.

The CDR3 nucleotides are TGTGCCCATTCGACAGGGTGGCGTGAAAAACTGTTTTTT. Translation gives CAHSTGWREKLFF. The chain recombines TRBV30 with TRBJ1-4; 7 bases fit TRBD1. Germline values: CDR1 GTSNPN, CDR2 SVGIG (reference sequence). This CDR3 region has 13 residues. V trimming: 8 bases; J trimming: 7 bases; junction bases outside the gene matches: 10.